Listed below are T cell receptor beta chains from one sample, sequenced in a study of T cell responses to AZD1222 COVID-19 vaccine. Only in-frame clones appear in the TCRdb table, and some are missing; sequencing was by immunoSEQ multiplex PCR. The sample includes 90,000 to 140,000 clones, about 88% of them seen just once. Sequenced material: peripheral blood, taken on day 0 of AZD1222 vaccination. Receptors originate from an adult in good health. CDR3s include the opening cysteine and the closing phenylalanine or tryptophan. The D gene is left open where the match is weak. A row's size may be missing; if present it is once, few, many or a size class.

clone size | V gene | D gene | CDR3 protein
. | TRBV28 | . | CASSRQQGRPQHF
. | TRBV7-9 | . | CASSLYGRSTYNEQFF
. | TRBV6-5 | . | CASRGRRDGYF
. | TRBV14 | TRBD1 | CASSLPGQVRGYTF
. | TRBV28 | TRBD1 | CASSLWSTGENTGELFF
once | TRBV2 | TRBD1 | CASSAAGQASNEQFF
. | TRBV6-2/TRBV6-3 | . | CASSYSLGTFAEGSYNEQFF
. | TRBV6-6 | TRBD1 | CASSRDRVTNGELFF
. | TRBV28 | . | CASLQWAEAFF
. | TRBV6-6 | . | CASSPTTGELFF
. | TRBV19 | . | CASSLGRETEAFF
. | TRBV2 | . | CASSDPGGFSGANVLTF
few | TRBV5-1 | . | CASSLTGNTEAFF
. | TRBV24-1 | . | CATSGQRGVGEYQDNEQFF
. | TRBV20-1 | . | CSASRESTYEQYF
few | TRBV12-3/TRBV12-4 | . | CASSLGPNTEAFF
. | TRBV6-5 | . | CASSPGQGEQFF
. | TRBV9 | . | CASSVAERPYEQYF
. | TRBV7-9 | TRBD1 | CASSFGGDRVGQYF
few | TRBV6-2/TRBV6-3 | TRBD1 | CASSPRQGILDTQYF
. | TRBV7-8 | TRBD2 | CASTIKRDRWDTQYF
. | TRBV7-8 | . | CASSLVGRQMNTEAFF
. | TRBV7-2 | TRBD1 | CASSPTGGGSPLHF
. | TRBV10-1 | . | CASSEMGAETQYF